The 20 T cell receptor beta chains given below trace back to one sample, sequenced in a study of T-cell reconstitution after alpha-beta-depleted transplantation in children. The TCRbeta library was prepared with unique molecular identifiers. TCRdb called the PCR reads again in MiXCR, with one record for every CDR3 protein. The sample records about 610,000 distinct CDR3 sequences, over 9.5% being singletons. Sequencing was performed on PBMCs from the stem cell graft donor, taken from the stem cell graft. The receptors derive from a human donor who donated a stem cell graft to a child with acute myeloid leukemia.

In its sample, this clonotype was seen a few times. The chain employs TRBV27 and TRBJ2-7; 7 bases match TRBD1. Germline assignment: CDR1 MNHEY and CDR2 SMNVEV (reference sequence). This CDR3 is 14 amino acids long. Losses at the gene ends were 5 bases for V and 6 bases for J; bases not matched to a gene: 10. CDR3 in amino acids: CASSLGGKGGEQYF. In DNA, the CDR3 is TGTGCCAGCAGTCTAGGGGGCAAAGGAGGCGAGCAGTACTTC.

Ten or more counts support this clonotype. The chain uses TRBV18 and TRBJ2-1, with 7 bases aligning to TRBD2. The CDR3 runs 19 residues. The V and J ends lost 1 base and 0 bases, in that order; junction bases with no gene match: 12. In germline, CDR1 is KGHSH, CDR2 LQKENI. CDR3 in amino acids: CASSPRVGSGLSSYNEQFF. DNA for the CDR3: TGTGCCAGCTCACCACGCGTTGGTAGCGGGCTTAGCTCCTACAATGAGCAGTTCTTC.

This clonotype appeared many times. CDR3 region: CAISGGREGALGSPLHF. CDR3 bases: TGTGCCATCAGTGGAGGACGGGAGGGGGCTCTAGGTTCACCCCTCCACTTT. The V gene is TRBV10-3, the J gene TRBJ1-6, with TRBD1 identical over 7 bases. Per germline, CDR1 ENHRY and CDR2 SYGVKD. V gave up 4 bases and J gave up 9 bases; unmatched junction bases: 15. The CDR3 length is 17 residues.

This clonotype has ten or more counts. The chain uses TRBV11-3 and TRBJ2-3; D possibly uses TRBD1 or TRBD2 (5 bases each). The CDR3 spans 15 residues. Deletions cut 6 bases from V and 0 bases from J, with 13 bases between. Germline V gene sequence: CDR1 SGHNT, CDR2 YENEEA. CDR3 bases: TGTGCCAGCAGTTCCGGGACGGTCAGCACAGATACGCAGTATTTT. Amino acid sequence: CASSSGTVSTDTQYF.

This clonotype was counted many times. The chain is built from TRBV20-1 and TRBJ2-1; D may be TRBD2 (6 bases). CDR1 is DFQATT and CDR2 is SNEGSKA in the germline V gene (reference sequence). This CDR3 spans 11 amino acids. V was trimmed by 2 bases and J by 9 bases, leaving 8 bases between them. The DNA for the CDR3 is TGCAGTGCTAGAATTAGCGGTGAGCAGTTCTTC. This gives the protein CSARISGEQFF.

This clonotype was seen more than once but under ten times. The chain links TRBV4-3 to TRBJ2-2; possible D gene TRBD1, 7 bases. The ends were cut back, 0 bases at V and 8 bases at J, with 10 bases in the middle. CDR1 is LGHNA, CDR2 YSLEER, per germline. This CDR3 is 14 amino acids long. DNA for the CDR3: TGCGCCAGCAGCCAAGAACAGGGGAGGGGGGAGCTGTTTTTT. As protein: CASSQEQGRGELFF.

The V gene is TRBV12-3 or TRBV12-4, the J gene TRBJ2-3, with D uncertain. This CDR3 is built from 12 residues. V lost 7 bases and J lost 7, with 12 bases in between. As DNA, the CDR3 is TGTGCCAGCACTACCGGCGCCTATACGCAGTATTTT. This gives the protein CASTTGAYTQYF.

This clonotype has ten or more counts. This rearrangement joins TRBV29-1 to TRBJ2-5; the D gene could be TRBD1 or TRBD2 (6 bases each). The CDR3 is 13 residues long. Per the germline V gene, CDR1 is SQVTM and CDR2 is ANQGSEA. V shed 6 bases and J shed 6 bases, with 17 bases lying between them. The CDR3 coding sequence is TGCAGCGTGGGAGGAGGGGGTGTGAAGACCCAGTACTTC. Protein sequence: CSVGGGGVKTQYF.

This clonotype has more than one count but fewer than ten. The CDR3 DNA reads as TGTGCCAGCAGGCGACTGGGTGAAAAACTGTTTTTT. Protein: CASRRLGEKLFF. The chain recombines TRBV6-5 with TRBJ1-4; unclear D gene. This CDR3 comprises 12 residues. Germline V gene lookup returns CDR1 MNHEY and CDR2 SVGAGI. With 6 bases removed from V and 7 bases from J, the gap between germline ends came to 9 bases.

This clonotype came up many times. The rearrangement links TRBV12-3 or TRBV12-4 to TRBJ2-7; D may be TRBD2 (6 bases). Between the trimmed V and J ends, which lost 4 bases and 1 base, there was a span of 17 bases. CDR3 length equals 16 residues. In DNA, the CDR3 is TGTGCCAGCAGTTCCATGGTGGGTAGCGGATCCTACGAGCAGTACTTC. This gives the protein CASSSMVGSGSYEQYF.

This chain joins TRBV7-3 and TRBJ2-3; TRBD1 matches 8 bases. Per germline, CDR1 SGHTA and CDR2 FQGTGA. Trimming took 5 bases from V and 1 from J; bases not matched to a gene: 8. The CDR3 runs to 16 residues. In nucleotides, the CDR3 is TGTGCCAGCAGCACCCGGGACAGGATAGGCACAGATACGCAGTATTTT. This encodes CASSTRDRIGTDTQYF.

The sample holds many counts of this clonotype. The J gene is TRBJ2-7, the V gene TRBV5-1; 9 bases map to TRBD2. This CDR3 is 14 amino acids long. Germline CDR1 and CDR2: SGHRS and YFSETQ. The ends lost 5 bases at V and 2 bases at J; junction bases unmatched: 5. CDR3 DNA sequence: TGCGCCAGCAGAAAAGCGGGAGGCACCTACGAGCAGTACTTC. This encodes CASRKAGGTYEQYF.

Comment on this clonotype: A much larger clone differs from this one at a single base, so this may be a read error. The genes are TRBV29-1 and TRBJ2-5; weak D call: TRBD1 (6 bases). Germline V lookup: CDR1 SQVTM, CDR2 ANQGSEA. V dropped 4 bases and J dropped 3 bases, with 24 bases sitting between them. The CDR3 contains 17 residues. CDR3 in DNA: TGCAGCGTTGTACTCCGCAAACCAAAAACAGGGAAAGAGACCCAGTACTTC. Translating it yields CSVVLRKPKTGKETQYF.

This chain uses TRBV7-9 with TRBJ2-1; D may be TRBD2 (5 bases). This CDR3 contains 14 residues. V was cut by 4 bases and J by 5 bases, with 12 bases left in between. Germline values: CDR1 SEHNR, CDR2 FQNEAQ (reference sequence). CDR3 loop: CASSWTERDNEQFF. CDR3 sequence (DNA): TGTGCCAGCAGCTGGACGGAGAGGGACAATGAGCAGTTCTTC.

This clonotype has at least ten counts. V usage is TRBV11-2 and J usage is TRBJ2-3; D ambiguous. CDR1 SGHAT and CDR2 FQNNGV come from the germline V gene. With 0 bases removed from V and 6 bases from J, the gap between germline ends came to 13 bases. This CDR3 has 15 residues. This CDR3 reads CASSLDRGQADTQYF. As DNA, the CDR3 is TGTGCCAGCAGCTTAGATCGAGGCCAGGCGGATACGCAGTATTTT. The full variable domain, completed using reference TRBV11-2 and TRBJ2-3, is EAGVAQSPRYKIIEKRQSVAFWCNPISGHATLYWYQQILGQGPKLLIQFQNNGVVDDSQLPKDRFSAERLKGVDSTLKIQPAKLEDSAVYLCASSLDRGQADTQYFGPGTRLTVL.

This clonotype was seen more than once but under ten times. The V gene is TRBV4-3, the J gene TRBJ2-1; 9 bases align to TRBD2. This CDR3 is built from 15 residues. Unmatched junction bases numbered 1, after V lost 4 bases and J lost 0 bases. Germline lookup yields CDR1 LGHNA and CDR2 YSLEER. CDR3 nucleotide sequence: TGCGCCAGCAGCCGACTAGCGGACTCCTACAATGAGCAGTTCTTC. Its protein is CASSRLADSYNEQFF.

This clonotype was detected a few times. The chain employs TRBV29-1 and TRBJ2-7, with D perhaps TRBD1 (6 bases). Looked up from germline, CDR1 is SQVTM and CDR2 is ANQGSEA. The CDR3 is made up of 11 amino acids. Deletions cut 7 bases from V and 1 base from J, with 8 bases between. CDR3 sequence: CSAGASYEQYF. The CDR3 nucleotides are TGCAGCGCAGGGGCATCCTACGAGCAGTACTTC.

This clonotype was picked up many times. The rearrangement joins TRBV20-1 to TRBJ2-2; D is possibly TRBD2 (5 bases). This CDR3 has 14 residues. Germline V gene sequence: CDR1 DFQATT, CDR2 SNEGSKA (reference sequence). Trimming left V 0 bases short and J 3 bases short, with 8 bases between. In nucleotides, the CDR3 is TGCAGTGCTAGAGACCAGGACTACACCGGGGAGCTGTTTTTT. Its protein product is CSARDQDYTGELFF.

The chain joins TRBV2 to TRBJ1-1, with 10 bases lining up with TRBD1. V was pared by 6 bases and J by 5 bases, with 6 bases of the junction left unmatched. CDR1 is SNHLY and CDR2 is FYNNEI in the germline V gene. The CDR3 runs to 14 residues. CDR3 sequence (DNA): TGTGCCAGCAGGAGACAGGGGGCATGGACTGAAGCTTTCTTT. This translates into CASRRQGAWTEAFF.

The chain couples TRBV19 to TRBJ2-6, with D hard to call. This CDR3 comprises 13 residues. From germline, CDR1 is LNHDA and CDR2 SQIVND (reference sequence). V was shortened by 6 bases and J by 9 bases, with 12 bases between the two germline ends. This chain's CDR3 is CASRGSLLNVLTF. The CDR3 DNA sequence: TGTGCCAGTAGGGGAAGTCTCCTCAACGTCCTGACTTTC.